This passage covers 31 T cell receptor beta chains from one sample sequenced in a study of shared clonotypes between healthy human individuals. CD45RO-negative CD8 cells positively selected for CCR7 made up the naive population, which excluded terminally differentiated effector memory CD45RA+ cells. Assay: immunoSEQ multiplex PCR; the TCRdb copy retains only in-frame clones and omits some. The sample has about 2.1 million clones, just over 90% seen once. Sequenced material: naive CD8+ T cells from PBMCs. These receptors all come from a young man in good health. Some clones in this sample may be carry-over from other donors' samples.

V gene TRBV5-8 combines with J gene TRBJ2-3; TRBD1 might be the D (5 bases). V was cut by 0 bases and J by 2 bases, with 10 bases left in between. From germline, CDR1 is SGHTS and CDR2 YDEGEE. The CDR3 length is 15 residues. CDR3 coding DNA: TGTGCCAGCAGCTTGGCCGGCAGGGCCACAGATACGCAGTATTTT. The encoded protein is CASSLAGRATDTQYF. The full variable domain, completed using reference TRBV5-8 and TRBJ2-3, is EAGVTQSPTHLIKTRGQQATLRCSPISGHTSVYWYQQALGLGLQFLLWYDEGEERNRGNFPPRFSGRQFPNYSSELNVNALELEDSALYLCASSLAGRATDTQYFGPGTRLTVL.

V gene TRBV27 combines with J gene TRBJ1-1; 8 bases map to TRBD1. CDR1 and CDR2 from the germline V gene are MNHEY and SMNVEV (reference sequence). The CDR3 length is 15 residues. The ends lost 4 bases at V and 3 bases at J; junction bases unmatched: 7. The CDR3 here is CASSYNRGGYTEAFF. CDR3 in DNA: TGTGCCAGCAGTTATAACAGGGGGGGGTACACTGAAGCTTTCTTT.

This clone was seen more than once but under ten times. The chain links TRBV27 to TRBJ1-5; no reliable D call. CDR1 is MNHEY and CDR2 is SMNVEV in the germline V gene (reference sequence). The CDR3 runs to 13 residues. The germline V and J ends were trimmed by 4 bases and 3 bases, with 7 bases remaining between them. In DNA form, the CDR3 reads TGTGCCAGCAGTTGGGTGGTCAATCAGCCCCAGCATTTT. Encoded protein: CASSWVVNQPQHF.

Details on this clone: Other DNA sequences within the sample encode an identical CDR3. The chain has TRBV29-1 and TRBJ2-7; D is unresolved. V was pared by 2 bases and J by 2 bases, with 10 bases between. CDR3 length: 13 amino acids. Germline CDR1 is SQVTM and CDR2 is ANQGSEA. The DNA for the CDR3 is TGCAGCGTTGAACTTGGGTCTCCCTACGAGCAGTACTTC. The encoded protein is CSVELGSPYEQYF.

V gene TRBV18 combines with J gene TRBJ2-2; 10 bases agree with TRBD2. From germline, CDR1 is KGHSH and CDR2 LQKENI. This CDR3 is built from 19 residues. Trimming cost V 1 base and J 4 bases; bases outside gene matches: 12. CDR3 DNA: TGTGCCAGCTCACCACGGGACACTCTAGCGGGAGTTGGCACCGGGGAGCTGTTTTTT. Translation gives CASSPRDTLAGVGTGELFF.

The chain has TRBV29-1 and TRBJ2-2; D ambiguous. The CDR3 extends over 12 amino acids. From germline, CDR1 is SQVTM and CDR2 ANQGSEA. Trimming left V 5 bases short and J 3 bases short, with 7 bases between. CDR3 in amino acids: CSVKSDTGELFF. In DNA, the CDR3 is TGCAGCGTTAAATCGGACACCGGGGAGCTGTTTTTT.

The chain links TRBV5-8 to TRBJ1-5, with D perhaps TRBD1 (6 bases). The CDR3 sequence is 15 residues long. The ends were cut back, 4 bases at V and 7 bases at J, with 18 bases in the middle. From germline, CDR1 is SGHTS and CDR2 YDEGEE. DNA of the CDR3: TGTGCCAGCAGCGGGATCAAGGGGGTGGACCAGCCCCAGCATTTT. Translating gives CASSGIKGVDQPQHF.

This clone was recorded once. The chain links TRBV19 to TRBJ2-7; 8 bases align to TRBD2. CDR3 size: 15 residues. CDR1 LNHDA and CDR2 SQIVND come from the germline V gene (reference sequence). With 1 base clipped from V and 5 bases from J, the junction kept 7 bases outside the gene matches. The CDR3 bases are TGTGCCAGTAGTATAGCGTCGGGACTAGTCCACGAGCAGTACTTC. This gives the protein CASSIASGLVHEQYF.

The sample holds a few counts of this clone. The chain combines TRBV9 with TRBJ1-3; D not certain. The CDR3 totals 16 residues. Deletions cut 0 bases from V and 0 bases from J, with 10 bases between. Germline loops: CDR1 SGDLS, CDR2 YYNGEE. CDR3 DNA: TGTGCCAGCAGCGTAGGGAACGAGGGCTCTGGAAACACCATATATTTT. This codes for CASSVGNEGSGNTIYF. The full variable domain, with the rest looked up from reference TRBV9 and TRBJ1-3, is DSGVTQTPKHLITATGQRVTLRCSPRSGDLSVYWYQQSLDQGLQFLIQYYNGEERAKGNILERFSAQQFPDLHSELNLSSLELGDSALYFCASSVGNEGSGNTIYFGEGSWLTVV.

V and J are TRBV7-9 and TRBJ1-1; possibly TRBD1 for D (6 bases). Trimming took 5 bases from V and 1 from J, leaving 14 bases between them. This CDR3 is built from 15 residues. Per germline, CDR1 SEHNR and CDR2 FQNEAQ (reference sequence). CDR3 residues: CASSPAGTRNTEAFF. The CDR3 nucleotides are TGTGCCAGCAGCCCGGCCGGGACAAGGAACACTGAAGCTTTCTTT.

The rearrangement links TRBV9 to TRBJ1-2; D uncertain. The ends were cut back, 0 bases at V and 6 bases at J, with 18 bases in the middle. The germline CDR1 and CDR2 sequences are SGDLS and YYNGEE. The CDR3 has 16 amino acids. Here the CDR3 reads CASSVDQAQPRNGYTF. As DNA, the CDR3 is TGTGCCAGCAGCGTAGATCAGGCTCAACCAAGAAATGGCTACACCTTC. The full variable domain, rest sourced from reference TRBV9 and TRBJ1-2, is DSGVTQTPKHLITATGQRVTLRCSPRSGDLSVYWYQQSLDQGLQFLIQYYNGEERAKGNILERFSAQQFPDLHSELNLSSLELGDSALYFCASSVDQAQPRNGYTFGSGTRLTVV.

The chain combines TRBV5-1 with TRBJ2-1; TRBD2 matches 12 bases. CDR1 SGHRS and CDR2 YFSETQ come from the germline V gene. This CDR3 has 17 amino acids. V shed 3 bases, J shed 4 bases, and the junction held 8 bases outside the gene matches. The CDR3 DNA reads TGCGCCAGCAGCTCCGGGACTAGCGGGCCTCGATACAATGAGCAGTTCTTC. This translates into CASSSGTSGPRYNEQFF.

As for this clone: This CDR3 is also generated by other DNA sequences in the sample. The CDR3 region has the DNA TGTGCCAGCTCACCCCCCGGGGAGCTGTTTTTT. This codes for CASSPPGELFF. The chain couples TRBV18 to TRBJ2-2, with D unresolved. Deletions cut 3 bases from V and 6 bases from J, with 2 bases between. The germline gives CDR1 KGHSH, CDR2 LQKENI. The CDR3 contains 11 residues. Supplemented by reference TRBV18 and TRBJ2-2, the full variable domain reads NAGVMQNPRHLVRRRGQEARLRCSPMKGHSHVYWYRQLPEEGLKFMVYLQKENIIDESGMPKERFSAEFPKEGPSILRIQQVVRGDSAAYFCASSPPGELFFGEGSRLTVL.

The rearrangement joins TRBV7-9 to TRBJ1-4; D gene unclear. Germline CDR1 SEHNR, CDR2 FQNEAQ (reference sequence). V was shortened by 2 bases and J by 5 bases, with 6 bases between the two germline ends. This CDR3 has 13 residues. The CDR3 here is CASSLRPNEKLFF. Written as DNA, the CDR3 is TGTGCCAGCAGCTTAAGACCGAATGAAAAACTGTTTTTT.

The chain links TRBV27 to TRBJ1-5; 8 bases agree with TRBD1. The CDR3 loop spans 14 amino acids. Looked up from germline, CDR1 is MNHEY and CDR2 is SMNVEV (reference sequence). Losses at the gene ends were 1 base for V and 5 bases for J; bases not matched to a gene: 1. CDR3 DNA: TGTGCCAGCAGTTTATTGGGACAGGATCAGCCCCAGCATTTT. Translation: CASSLLGQDQPQHF.

In DNA, the CDR3 is TGTGCCAGCAAACTCCTCGGCTCCCATCAGCCCCAGCATTTT. It encodes CASKLLGSHQPQHF. The rearrangement joins TRBV27 to TRBJ1-5; D call uncertain. Germline V CDR1 and CDR2: MNHEY, SMNVEV (reference sequence). V lost 7 bases, J lost 5 bases, and 15 bases lay in between. CDR3 length: 14 amino acids.

The rearrangement joins TRBV19 to TRBJ1-3; no clear D. The CDR3 loop spans 15 amino acids. CDR1 is LNHDA and CDR2 is SQIVND in the germline V gene (reference sequence). Trimming stripped 4 bases from V and 2 bases from J, with 12 bases between. The CDR3 spells CASSTPRLTGNTIYF. Here the CDR3 DNA reads TGTGCCAGTAGTACACCCCGTCTGACTGGAAACACCATATATTTT.

The chain is built from TRBV27 and TRBJ2-5; the D is unclear. This CDR3 spans 12 amino acids. V was pared by 8 bases and J by 5 bases, with 12 bases between. Germline V lookup: CDR1 MNHEY, CDR2 SMNVEV (reference sequence). CDR3 amino acids: CASGPSTETQYF. CDR3 nucleotides: TGTGCCAGCGGACCCTCCACTGAGACCCAGTACTTC.

The chain employs TRBV5-1 and TRBJ2-7, with no clear D. Germline V CDR1 and CDR2: SGHRS, YFSETQ. Trimming took off 4 bases at V and 2 bases at J, with 16 bases between the two ends. This CDR3 has 15 residues. DNA of the CDR3: TGCGCCAGCAGCGAAGTAGTCCCGACCACCTACGAGCAGTACTTC. Translation: CASSEVVPTTYEQYF.

This clone has a single count. This chain joins TRBV5-4 and TRBJ2-7; 7 nucleotides align to TRBD1. This CDR3 comprises 16 residues. Germline V gives CDR1 SGHNT, CDR2 YYREEE (reference sequence). V gave up 0 bases and J gave up 4 bases; unmatched junction bases: 10. The CDR3 reads CASSLGPQGSQYEQYF. DNA for the CDR3: TGTGCCAGCAGCTTGGGACCACAGGGGAGTCAATACGAGCAGTACTTC.

The V and J genes are TRBV6-5 and TRBJ2-7; TRBD1 aligns across 11 bases. CDR1 and CDR2 (germline): MNHEY, SVGAGI. The trim removed 7 bases at V and 4 bases at J, leaving 9 bases unmatched. There are 15 residues in the CDR3. CDR3 DNA sequence: TGTGCCAGCACCCAACGAGGGACAGGGGGTTACGAGCAGTACTTC. It specifies CASTQRGTGGYEQYF.

This chain joins TRBV11-3 and TRBJ2-1; TRBD2 aligns across 10 bases. The germline gives CDR1 SGHNT, CDR2 YENEEA. CDR3 size: 17 residues. The V gene end was trimmed by 1 base and the J gene end by 2 bases; junction bases not matched to a gene: 5. In DNA, the CDR3 is TGTGCCAGCAGCTTAGGGCCCAGCGGGAGGGCCTACAATGAGCAGTTCTTC. This encodes CASSLGPSGRAYNEQFF.

A remark on this clone: Other nucleotide sequences in the sample specify the same CDR3. The chain recombines TRBV28 with TRBJ2-7, with 15 bases aligning to TRBD2. Germline CDR1 MDHEN, CDR2 SYDVKM. J lost 4 bases, V lost 3 bases, and 1 base had no gene match. The CDR3 is 15 amino acids. CDR3 amino acids: CASSLGLAGGYEQYF. The CDR3 coding sequence is TGTGCCAGCAGTTTGGGACTAGCGGGAGGTTACGAGCAGTACTTC.

On this clone itself: Other DNA sequences within the sample encode an identical CDR3. The chain uses TRBV7-9 and TRBJ2-7; no reliable D call. Germline V CDR1 and CDR2: SEHNR, FQNEAQ (reference sequence). V was pared by 3 bases and J by 3 bases, with 6 bases between. This CDR3 has 12 residues. CDR3: CASSLANYEQYF. In nucleotides, the CDR3 is TGTGCCAGCAGCTTGGCAAACTACGAGCAGTACTTC.

J is TRBJ1-5 and V is TRBV28; D gene ambiguous. This CDR3 is built from 12 residues. Trimming removed 4 bases from V and 7 bases from J, with 8 bases in between. CDR1 is MDHEN and CDR2 is SYDVKM in the germline V gene. CDR3 sequence reads: CASSSYRQPQHF. The CDR3 DNA sequence: TGTGCCAGCAGTTCCTACCGCCAGCCCCAGCATTTT.

Of note for this clone: Other DNA sequences in the sample encode the same CDR3. The chain recombines TRBV9 with TRBJ2-7, with D maybe TRBD2 (6 bases). Germline lookup yields CDR1 SGDLS and CDR2 YYNGEE. CDR3 length: 13 amino acids. V dropped 3 bases and J dropped 2 bases, with 9 bases sitting between them. In DNA, the CDR3 is TGTGCCAGCAGCGCCGGCGGGGCCTACGAGCAGTACTTC. Translating gives CASSAGGAYEQYF. Combining the CDR3 with reference TRBV9 and TRBJ2-7 gives the whole variable domain DSGVTQTPKHLITATGQRVTLRCSPRSGDLSVYWYQQSLDQGLQFLIQYYNGEERAKGNILERFSAQQFPDLHSELNLSSLELGDSALYFCASSAGGAYEQYFGPGTRLTVT.

The chain has TRBV9 and TRBJ2-1, with a possible D match to TRBD1 (6 bases). The V gene lost 0 bases and the J gene lost 2 bases, with 12 bases spanning the gap. CDR3 size: 16 residues. CDR1 is SGDLS and CDR2 is YYNGEE in the germline V gene. CDR3 in amino acids: CASSVGGPEPYNEQFF. In DNA, the CDR3 is TGTGCCAGCAGCGTAGGGGGGCCGGAGCCCTACAATGAGCAGTTCTTC.

V gene TRBV19 combines with J gene TRBJ2-7; 8 positions agree with TRBD2. Trimming cost V 4 bases and J 3 bases; bases outside gene matches: 23. The CDR3 runs to 20 residues. Per the germline V gene, CDR1 is LNHDA and CDR2 is SQIVND (reference sequence). The CDR3 sequence: CASSNPRGGLGTNPSYEQYF. DNA of the CDR3: TGTGCCAGTAGTAACCCCCGGGGGGGTTTAGGGACCAATCCAAGCTACGAGCAGTACTTC.

The V and J genes are TRBV6-1 and TRBJ2-7, with 7 bases matching TRBD2. From germline, CDR1 is MNHNS and CDR2 SASEGT. This CDR3 has 14 residues. V lost 2 bases to trimming and J lost 2 bases; unmatched junction nucleotides: 3. The CDR3 DNA follows: TGTGCCAGCAGTGAACCGGGGGGAGCCTACGAGCAGTACTTC. Translating it yields CASSEPGGAYEQYF.

The count of this clone is one. The rearrangement uses TRBV7-9 and TRBJ1-5; a weak D match, TRBD1 (5 bases). CDR3 length: 13 amino acids. Trimming shortened V by 5 bases and J by 5 bases, and 10 bases separated the two germline ends. Germline loops: CDR1 SEHNR, CDR2 FQNEAQ (reference sequence). The CDR3 sequence is CASSMRGDQPQHF. CDR3 DNA: TGTGCCAGCAGCATGAGAGGGGATCAGCCCCAGCATTTT.

The chain couples TRBV9 to TRBJ2-1; 7 bases are shared with TRBD2. J lost 0 bases, V lost 0 bases, and 0 bases had no gene match. The CDR3 has 15 amino acids. Germline CDR1 reads SGDLS; CDR2 reads YYNGEE. DNA for the CDR3: TGTGCCAGCAGCGTAGAGCGGGGCTCCTACAATGAGCAGTTCTTC. Protein: CASSVERGSYNEQFF.